This T cell receptor beta chain was retrieved from a study of early T cells in non-severe SARS-CoV-2 infection. Looking at the study overall: From unsorted whole blood, bulk RNA was sequenced, and the chains remained unpaired. Points from the study as a whole: Database matching using VDJdb favored anti-spike CD8 responses, with private and CD4 specificities left missing.

Trimming took off 4 bases at V and 6 bases at J, with 18 bases between the two ends. Per germline, CDR1 SGHRS and CDR2 YFSETQ. CDR3 length: 15 amino acids. Attachment of unique molecular identifiers was made to individual cDNA molecules. One entry per CDR3 protein, called by TCRdb with MiXCR from the 5' RACE reads. The sample lists 65,000 to 95,000 distinct CDR3 sequences, 7.5% to 10% occurring once. Ten or more counts support this clonotype. Its antigen is undetermined. This chain links TRBV5-1 with TRBJ2-3; D is unresolved. The sample was whole blood. This receptor was obtained from an adult who was a healthcare worker with PCR-confirmed SARS-CoV-2 infection or an uninfected control (not recorded which). The CDR3 sequence: CASSPAGLSRDTQYF. In DNA, the CDR3 is TGCGCCAGCAGCCCGGCCGGGCTCTCCAGGGATACGCAGTATTTT.